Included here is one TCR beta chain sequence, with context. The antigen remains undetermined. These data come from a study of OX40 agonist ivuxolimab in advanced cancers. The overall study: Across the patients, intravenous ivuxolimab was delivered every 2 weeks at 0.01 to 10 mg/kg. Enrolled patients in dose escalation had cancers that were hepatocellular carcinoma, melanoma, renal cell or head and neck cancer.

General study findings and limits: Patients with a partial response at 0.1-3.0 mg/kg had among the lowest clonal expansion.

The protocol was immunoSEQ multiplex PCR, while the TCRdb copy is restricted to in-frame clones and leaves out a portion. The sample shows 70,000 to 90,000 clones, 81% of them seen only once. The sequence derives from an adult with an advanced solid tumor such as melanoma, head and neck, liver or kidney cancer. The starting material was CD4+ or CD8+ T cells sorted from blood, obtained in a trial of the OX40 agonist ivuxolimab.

The CDR3 loop is CASSLDGATDTQYF. CDR3 coding DNA: TGTGCCAGCAGCTTAGACGGAGCGACAGATACGCAGTATTTT. The chain is built from TRBV7-2 and TRBJ2-3; D gene unclear. The germline gives CDR1 SGHTA, CDR2 FQGNSA. The V and J ends lost 1 base and 3 bases respectively, with 8 bases between them. The CDR3 spans 14 residues.